This T cell receptor (beta chain) was documented in a study of T cells expressing NK-cell markers. As for the study in general: Obtained from sorted CD3+CD56+NKG2C+, CD3+CD56+NKG2C- and CD3+CD56-NKG2C+ T cells were the TCR beta repertoires.

TCRdb re-called the 5' RACE reads and gives one entry per CDR3 protein, without DNA. The sample table sets out about 440,000 distinct CDR3 sequences. Concerning this clonotype itself: Its antigen is still unknown.

Overall study results and limits: A range of roughly 1.0-8% of CD8+ T cells consisted of dominant NKG2C+ clonotypes in several donors.

CDR3 length: 16 residues. Germline V gives CDR1 MDHEN, CDR2 SYDVKM. The sequenced sample consisted of blood T cells: a sorted CD56 or NKG2C T cell subset, CD4+ or CD8+ T cells, or bulk PBMC T cells (not recorded which). The clonotype was recovered from a woman aged 18 to 75 in good health. This chain links TRBV28 with TRBJ2-7; TCRdb's D call of TRBD1 is untestable without DNA. CDR3 residues: CASSLPPTGGSYEQYF.